What follows is one T cell receptor beta chain and its context. The antigen remains unidentified. Other nucleotide sequences from this sample produce the same CDR3. Germline V gives CDR1 SGHRS, CDR2 YFSETQ. Trimming took 7 bases from V and 0 from J; bases not matched to a gene: 5. The CDR3 is 14 amino acids. The data derive from a study of cytomegalovirus exposure and HLA in healthy donors. Study-level results: Trimming of TCR beta V- and J-genes showed a link, identified in a later analysis, to a missense DCLRE1C variant.

PCR primers comprised 60 Vbeta and 13 Jbeta primers. Study processing details: Later, an analysis found 80 million or so unique TCR beta chains, and about 10 million of these were shared. Here immunoSEQ multiplex PCR was the method, and the copy in TCRdb shows in-frame clones only, minus some. The V and J calls and clone size are taken from that table; D and trimming were inferred from the DNA. The data hold roughly 130,000 clones, with roughly two thirds observed a single time. At the time of sampling, donors were nominally healthy, though unrecorded immune exposures were likely. V usage is TRBV5-1 and J usage is TRBJ2-7; 9 nucleotides match TRBD2. The sequencing sample was made of PBMCs. This TCR was recovered from a man in his thirties or forties in good health and CMV-seropositive. Here the CDR3 reads CASRRLADSYEQYF. The CDR3 region has the DNA TGCGCCAGCCGCCGACTAGCGGACTCCTACGAGCAGTACTTC.